A single sample gave rise to the 5 T cell receptor beta chains below, sequenced in a study of shared clonotypes between healthy human individuals. Here immunoSEQ multiplex PCR was the method, and the copy in TCRdb shows in-frame clones only, minus some. The data hold 550,000 to 700,000 clones, with 60% to 75% observed a single time. Sequencing used memory CD4+ T cells sorted from blood. Subset here: CD45RA-negative fraction. These TCRs come from a woman in her 30s in good health.

The J gene is TRBJ2-6, the V gene TRBV19; D possibly uses TRBD1 or TRBD2 (5 bases each). V was pared by 4 bases and J by 0 bases, with 10 bases between. Per germline, CDR1 LNHDA and CDR2 SQIVND (reference sequence). The CDR3 runs 16 residues. This CDR3 reads CASSKGRSSGANVLTF. In DNA form, the CDR3 reads TGTGCCAGTAGTAAGGGACGGTCCTCTGGGGCCAACGTCCTGACTTTC. Filled out from reference TRBV19 and TRBJ2-6, the complete variable domain reads DGGITQSPKYLFRKEGQNVTLSCEQNLNHDAMYWYRQDPGQGLRLIYYSQIVNDFQKGDIAEGYSVSREKKESFPLTVTSAQKNPTAFYLCASSKGRSSGANVLTFGAGSRLTVL.

The chain carries TRBV28 and TRBJ2-1; TRBD2 matches at 7 bases. The CDR3 contains 12 residues. Per germline, CDR1 MDHEN and CDR2 SYDVKM. The trim removed 8 bases at V and 6 bases at J, leaving 4 bases unmatched. CDR3 sequence: CASGREGNEQFF. The CDR3 DNA follows: TGTGCCAGCGGCAGGGAGGGCAATGAGCAGTTCTTC.

This clone was seen only once. The rearrangement links TRBV19 to TRBJ1-2; 8 positions agree with TRBD1. Looked up from germline, CDR1 is LNHDA and CDR2 is SQIVND (reference sequence). The V gene end was trimmed by 4 bases and the J gene end by 5 bases; junction bases not matched to a gene: 12. This CDR3 contains 16 residues. The CDR3 spells CASSTLGQGGGYGYTF. In DNA form, the CDR3 reads TGTGCCAGTAGTACCCTCGGACAGGGTGGTGGGTATGGCTACACCTTC.

This clone has only a few counts. The chain recombines TRBV7-3 with TRBJ2-5; D unclear. This CDR3 is built from 15 residues. Trimming left V 1 base short and J 2 bases short, with 11 bases between. The germline CDR1 and CDR2 sequences are SGHTA and FQGTGA. The CDR3 bases are TGTGCCAGCAGCTTAAGTTCGTCTTGGCAAGAGACCCAGTACTTC. It translates to CASSLSSSWQETQYF.

This clone has just one count. V is TRBV7-3 and J is TRBJ1-2; D is ambiguous. Germline V gene sequence: CDR1 SGHTA, CDR2 FQGTGA. V lost 1 base to trimming and J lost 4 bases, with 13 bases between them. The CDR3 contains 15 residues. CDR3 nucleotides: TGTGCCAGCAGCTTAAGGGCAGCGGACGGCTATGGCTACACCTTC. It translates to CASSLRAADGYGYTF.